The present T cell receptor beta chain was sequenced within a study of T-cell reconstitution after alpha-beta-depleted transplantation in children. Turning to this clonotype: What it binds is not known.

Whole-study findings and limits: The main origin of T-cell counts and diversity one year after transplant was newly produced T cells.

A library of TCRbeta sequences, prepared with unique molecular identifiers, was generated. TCRdb independently ran MiXCR on the PCR reads; one entry per CDR3 protein. The repertoire includes 900,000 or so distinct CDR3 sequences, under 20% of them detected once, and approximately 5% sits in the top ten. The CDR3 length is 15 residues. Trimming took off 7 bases at V and 0 bases at J, with 17 bases between the two ends. The germline V gene has CDR1 SGHRS and CDR2 YFSETQ. The J gene is TRBJ2-7, the V gene TRBV5-1; a possible D gene is TRBD2 (6 bases). The clonotype originates from a male patient aged 10 to 17 who had a stem cell transplant for acute lymphoblastic leukemia, so the T cells may come from the graft donor. The source material was PBMCs, mostly from graft donor cells, sampled 360 days after TCRalphabeta/CD19-depleted stem cell transplant. In nucleotides, the CDR3 is TGCGCCAGCGGCCTGGCGGGGACCCCCTCCTACGAGCAGTACTTC. Its translation: CASGLAGTPSYEQYF.